These 32 T cell receptor beta chains were all obtained from the same sample, sequenced in a study of cytomegalovirus exposure and HLA in healthy donors. 13 Jbeta primers and 60 Vbeta primers were used for the PCR. Some clones are missing from TCRdb's copy, which holds only in-frame ones; the method was immunoSEQ multiplex PCR. The sample lists some 150,000 clones, 75% to 90% occurring once. Material: PBMCs. These receptors all come from a woman aged 25 to 45 in good health and CMV-seronegative.

The gene calls are TRBV23-1 and TRBJ1-3, with 9 positions matching TRBD1. Being an ORF, TRBV23-1 has a function that is uncertain. After removal of 4 bases from V and 3 bases from J, the junction contained 4 bases not matched to a gene. The CDR3 length is 15 residues. For the CDR3, the DNA is TGCGCCAGCAGTCCAGGACAGGGGTTTGGAAACACCATATATTTT. Residues: CASSPGQGFGNTIYF.

The chain uses TRBV7-9 and TRBJ2-1; D call uncertain. This CDR3 contains 11 residues. V was cut by 1 base and J by 12 bases, with 7 bases left in between. Germline assignment: CDR1 SEHNR and CDR2 FQNEAQ (reference sequence). The CDR3, as DNA: TGTGCCAGCAGCTTAGGGGCGCCGCAGTTCTTC. Translated, it gives CASSLGAPQFF. Based on the CDR3 plus reference TRBV7-9 and TRBJ2-1, the full variable domain is DTGVSQNPRHKITKRGQNVTFRCDPISEHNRLYWYRQTLGQGPEFLTYFQNEAQLEKSRLLSDRFSAERPKGSFSTLEIQRTEQGDSAMYLCASSLGAPQFFGPGTRLTVL.

This clone has a handful of counts. J is TRBJ2-7 and V is TRBV10-3; TRBD2 agrees at 10 bases. CDR3 size: 17 residues. Trimming at V came to 2 bases and at J to 4 bases, leaving 11 bases not matched to a gene. CDR1 is ENHRY and CDR2 is SYGVKD in the germline V gene. The CDR3 DNA reads as TGTGCCATCAGTGAGCCATCACAGGGGACTAGCGTTTACGAGCAGTACTTC. It codes for CAISEPSQGTSVYEQYF.

V gene TRBV5-1 combines with J gene TRBJ2-7, with 9 bases matching TRBD2. The J call may not be correct, given that the DNA end is closer to TRBJ2-1. The germline V gene has CDR1 SGHRS and CDR2 YFSETQ. This CDR3 contains 16 residues. DNA of the CDR3: TGCGCCAGCAGCTCAATAGCGGGAGAGCCCTACAATGAGCAGTTCTTC. Translating gives CASSSIAGEPYNEQFF.

This sequence joins TRBV2 and TRBJ1-2, with TRBD1 matching 7 bases. V lost 8 bases to trimming and J lost 5 bases; unmatched junction nucleotides: 5. Germline V gives CDR1 SNHLY, CDR2 FYNNEI. The CDR3 sequence is 12 residues long. The CDR3 region is CASGWDSYGYTF. In DNA, the CDR3 is TGTGCCAGCGGCTGGGACAGTTATGGCTACACCTTC.

This clone was seen more than once but under ten times. The rearrangement links TRBV4-1 to TRBJ1-2, with D unresolved. The V and J ends lost 1 base and 4 bases respectively, with 13 bases between them. The CDR3 runs to 15 residues. CDR1 is MGHRA and CDR2 is YSYEKL in the germline V gene. The DNA of the CDR3 is TGCGCCAGCAGCCAAGGTTTAGCGGGGATCTATGGCTACACCTTC. Translating it yields CASSQGLAGIYGYTF.

The chain is built from TRBV19 and TRBJ1-1; the D gene is possibly TRBD1 (5 bases). The CDR3 length is 13 residues. Trimming took 8 bases from V and 4 from J, leaving 14 bases between them. Germline V gene lookup returns CDR1 LNHDA and CDR2 SQIVND (reference sequence). The CDR3 nucleotides read TGTGCCAGTGGGACTCCACGCCGCACTGAAGCTTTCTTT. It is translated as CASGTPRRTEAFF. Variable domain in full (rest from reference TRBV19 and TRBJ1-1): DGGITQSPKYLFRKEGQNVTLSCEQNLNHDAMYWYRQDPGQGLRLIYYSQIVNDFQKGDIAEGYSVSREKKESFPLTVTSAQKNPTAFYLCASGTPRRTEAFFGQGTRLTVV.

The chain has TRBV7-2 and TRBJ2-5, with 8 bases that match TRBD2. The junction had 4 bases not matched to a gene; V was cut back by 2 bases and J by 5 bases. The CDR3 loop spans 14 amino acids. The germline CDR1 and CDR2 sequences are SGHTA and FQGNSA. CDR3: CASSLFREGETQYF. In nucleotides, the CDR3 is TGTGCCAGCAGCTTATTCCGGGAGGGCGAGACCCAGTACTTC.

The CDR3: CASSSRTGFNSPLHF. CDR3 sequence (DNA): TGTGCCAGCAGCTCCCGGACAGGGTTTAATTCACCCCTCCACTTT. V usage is TRBV7-2 and J usage is TRBJ1-6, with 8 bases lining up with TRBD1. CDR1 is SGHTA, CDR2 FQGNSA, per germline. Unmatched junction bases numbered 5, after V lost 4 bases and J lost 6 bases. The CDR3 spans 15 residues.

The chain uses TRBV5-8 and TRBJ2-2, with 7 positions matching TRBD2. Germline V CDR1 and CDR2: SGHTS, YDEGEE. The V gene end was trimmed by 1 base and the J gene end by 6 bases; junction bases not matched to a gene: 6. The CDR3 extends over 15 amino acids. This CDR3 is CASSLPLASSGELFF. The CDR3 nucleotides are TGTGCCAGCAGCTTGCCACTAGCGTCTTCCGGGGAGCTGTTTTTT.

V and J are TRBV7-3 and TRBJ1-2; 8 nucleotides agree with TRBD1. This CDR3 has 16 amino acids. With V trimmed by 0 bases and J by 6 bases, 9 bases remained unmatched. Germline-derived CDR1 and CDR2 are SGHTA and FQGTGA. The CDR3, as DNA: TGTGCCAGCAGCTTAACGGTCCGGACAGGGTCTAATGGCTACACCTTC. Its translation: CASSLTVRTGSNGYTF.

This chain connects TRBV11-1 to TRBJ1-5, with unresolved D. V lost 1 base and J lost 8, with 12 bases in between. Germline CDR1 is SGHAT and CDR2 is FQDESV (reference sequence). The CDR3 runs to 14 residues. The CDR3 is CASSLGPGGEPQHF. CDR3 bases: TGTGCCAGCAGCTTAGGCCCTGGAGGCGAGCCCCAGCATTTT.

In its sample, this clone was seen a few times. The J gene is TRBJ1-1, the V gene TRBV2, with 11 bases fitting TRBD1. V trimming: 7 bases; J trimming: 6 bases; junction bases outside the gene matches: 7. The CDR3 extends over 14 amino acids. The germline V gene encodes CDR1 SNHLY and CDR2 FYNNEI. The CDR3 is CASIPGDRGSEAFF. The DNA for the CDR3 is TGTGCCAGCATCCCGGGGGACAGGGGGTCTGAAGCTTTCTTT.

The chain employs TRBV7-9 and TRBJ2-1; TRBD2 aligns across 9 bases. The CDR3 is 18 residues long. Trimming took 1 base from V and 2 from J; bases not matched to a gene: 9. Germline V CDR1 and CDR2: SEHNR, FQNEAQ (reference sequence). Here the CDR3 DNA reads TGTGCCAGCAGCTTAGAATCTATCCTAGCGGGGCCCTACAATGAGCAGTTCTTC. Translation: CASSLESILAGPYNEQFF.

The chain joins TRBV6-1 to TRBJ1-6; D not certain. Germline-derived CDR1 and CDR2 are MNHNS and SASEGT. V was shortened by 0 bases and J by 2 bases, with 8 bases between the two germline ends. This CDR3 spans 16 amino acids. The CDR3: CASSEASHPYNSPLHF. CDR3 coding DNA: TGTGCCAGCAGTGAAGCGAGCCACCCCTATAATTCACCCCTCCACTTT.

This sequence joins TRBV4-1 and TRBJ2-7; 7 positions agree with TRBD1. There are 15 residues in the CDR3. Germline assignment: CDR1 MGHRA and CDR2 YSYEKL. Germline trimming cut 0 bases from V and 3 bases from J; bases unmatched to any gene: 5. The CDR3 bases are TGCGCCAGCAGCCAAGAAGACAGGGTAGACTACGAGCAGTACTTC. This translates into CASSQEDRVDYEQYF.

This clone appeared a few times. The chain joins TRBV5-1 to TRBJ1-1; 9 bases line up with TRBD1. With 4 bases clipped from V and 5 bases from J, the junction kept 12 bases outside the gene matches. Germline V CDR1 and CDR2: SGHRS, YFSETQ. The CDR3 extends over 16 amino acids. DNA of the CDR3: TGCGCCAGCAGCGGCAGACAGGGGGGGTGGAAGACTGAAGCTTTCTTT. It codes for CASSGRQGGWKTEAFF.

The chain carries TRBV6-6 and TRBJ2-5, with 7 bases identical to TRBD1. Judging by the DNA end, TRBJ2-7 fits better; the J call may be wrong. CDR3 length: 13 amino acids. Germline V CDR1 and CDR2: MNHNY, SVGAGI (reference sequence). Here the CDR3 reads CASTRAGGYEQYF. As DNA, the CDR3 is TGTGCCAGCACCCGGGCAGGGGGCTACGAGCAGTACTTC.

The chain links TRBV7-2 to TRBJ2-7; 13 bases align to TRBD2. CDR1 and CDR2 (germline): SGHTA, FQGNSA. V lost 1 base, J lost 5 bases, and 5 bases stayed unmatched. The CDR3 is 16 amino acids. CDR3 DNA sequence: TGTGCCAGCAGCTTAGGGACTAGCGGGAGAATCAACGAGCAGTACTTC. Its translation: CASSLGTSGRINEQYF.

The J gene is TRBJ1-3, the V gene TRBV2; 7 positions agree with TRBD1. Trimming cost V 2 bases and J 8 bases; bases outside gene matches: 6. CDR1 and CDR2 from the germline V gene are SNHLY and FYNNEI. The CDR3 is 14 amino acids. CDR3 sequence (DNA): TGTGCCAGCAGTGAACGCCAGGGGGAGGACACCATATATTTT. This codes for CASSERQGEDTIYF.

The table lists this clone with a few counts. The chain carries TRBV5-6 and TRBJ2-3, with D possibly TRBD1 on 5 matching bases. CDR1 SGHDT and CDR2 YYEEEE come from the germline V gene. The V end was cut by 4 bases, the J end by 2 bases, with 8 bases between. CDR3 length: 13 amino acids. Written as DNA, the CDR3 is TGTGCCAGCAGCCCAGGGTTCACAGATACGCAGTATTTT. The encoded protein is CASSPGFTDTQYF.

This sequence joins TRBV7-8 and TRBJ1-1; D is unclear. Trimming removed 3 bases from V and 0 bases from J, with 23 bases in between. The CDR3 extends over 19 amino acids. CDR1 SGHVS and CDR2 FQNEAQ come from the germline V gene. The DNA of the CDR3 is TGTGCCAGCAGCTTTCGCGGCGGTCAAAGTGACGTTGTGAACACTGAAGCTTTCTTT. It is translated as CASSFRGGQSDVVNTEAFF.

The chain uses TRBV7-2 and TRBJ2-5; TRBD1 is a possible D gene (6 bases). CDR1 and CDR2 (germline): SGHTA, FQGNSA. Trimming removed 5 bases from V and 4 bases from J, with 17 bases in between. This CDR3 spans 15 amino acids. CDR3: CASSQQGPPGETQYF. As DNA, the CDR3 is TGTGCCAGCAGCCAACAGGGTCCCCCGGGAGAGACCCAGTACTTC.

The chain recombines TRBV13 with TRBJ2-7; possible D gene TRBD1, 6 bases. Trimming stripped 5 bases from V and 6 bases from J, with 11 bases between. CDR1 PRHDT and CDR2 FYEKMQ come from the germline V gene (reference sequence). The CDR3 runs to 12 residues. The CDR3 bases are TGTGCCAGCAGCGTCACAGGGCGCGAGCAGTACTTC. This sequence encodes CASSVTGREQYF.

V and J are TRBV7-2 and TRBJ2-5, with 13 bases fitting TRBD2. Per the germline V gene, CDR1 is SGHTA and CDR2 is FQGNSA. Losses at the gene ends were 3 bases for V and 4 bases for J; bases not matched to a gene: 2. The CDR3 totals 15 residues. This CDR3 reads CASSFTSGGGETQYF. In DNA, the CDR3 is TGTGCCAGCAGCTTTACTAGCGGGGGGGGAGAGACCCAGTACTTC.

The chain has TRBV28 and TRBJ2-1; the match to TRBD2 covers 10 bases. Germline lookup yields CDR1 MDHEN and CDR2 SYDVKM. V dropped 7 bases and J dropped 12; count of bases not matched to a gene: 12. This CDR3 comprises 14 residues. CDR3 DNA: TGTGCCAGCACCTTGGGGCTAGCGGGAGAGGGGCAGTTCTTC. Residues: CASTLGLAGEGQFF.

This clone has a handful of counts. The chain carries TRBV4-3 and TRBJ2-7, with D possibly being TRBD1 (5 bases). The CDR3 runs to 13 residues. Deletions cut 5 bases from V and 0 bases from J, with 8 bases between. The germline V gene has CDR1 LGHNA and CDR2 YSLEER. The CDR3 region has the DNA TGCGCCAGCAGCAAGGACATCTCCTACGAGCAGTACTTC. Amino acids: CASSKDISYEQYF.

This chain uses TRBV9 with TRBJ1-2; D unresolved. CDR1 is SGDLS and CDR2 is YYNGEE in the germline V gene. V was cut by 1 base and J by 4 bases, with 14 bases left in between. This CDR3 is 15 amino acids long. The CDR3 sequence: CASSVRGIDLYGYTF. CDR3 coding DNA: TGTGCCAGCAGCGTAAGAGGGATTGACCTCTATGGCTACACCTTC.

This rearrangement joins TRBV5-1 to TRBJ2-5; 13 nucleotides match TRBD2. The CDR3 length is 15 residues. With 0 bases clipped from V and 4 bases from J, the junction kept 0 bases outside the gene matches. CDR1 and CDR2 from the germline V gene are SGHRS and YFSETQ. In nucleotides, the CDR3 is TGCGCCAGCAGCTTGGGACTAGCGGGAGGAGAGACCCAGTACTTC. Its protein is CASSLGLAGGETQYF.

This chain uses TRBV5-4 with TRBJ1-4; weak D call: TRBD1 (5 bases). V shed 2 bases and J shed 0 bases, with 11 bases lying between them. The CDR3 is 16 residues long. CDR1 and CDR2 from the germline V gene are SGHNT and YYREEE (reference sequence). The CDR3 sequence is CASSFPRGTTNEKLFF. CDR3 bases: TGTGCCAGCAGCTTTCCAAGGGGTACAACTAATGAAAAACTGTTTTTT.

V is TRBV5-8 and J is TRBJ2-1; TRBD1 matches 10 bases. The germline CDR1 and CDR2 sequences are SGHTS and YDEGEE. V shed 1 base, J shed 6 bases, and the junction held 7 bases outside the gene matches. The length of the CDR3 is 16 residues. The CDR3 protein is CASSLILWTGGNEQFF. In DNA, the CDR3 is TGTGCCAGCAGCTTGATCCTGTGGACAGGGGGCAATGAGCAGTTCTTC.

This clone showed up just once. The chain recombines TRBV19 with TRBJ2-3; no reliable D call. The V and J ends lost 4 bases and 6 bases respectively, with 8 bases between them. Germline CDR1 reads LNHDA; CDR2 reads SQIVND (reference sequence). CDR3 size: 12 residues. The CDR3 loop reads CASSSAVDTQYF. The CDR3 DNA sequence: TGTGCCAGTAGTAGCGCGGTGGATACGCAGTATTTT.